What follows are 17 T cell receptor beta chains derived from one specimen sequenced in a study of blood T cells in healthy people across ages. Combining a sample-barcoded 5' primer with a J-beta primer mix, a second PCR ran for 7 to 11 cycles. One entry per CDR3 protein, called by TCRdb with MiXCR from the 5' RACE reads. The data show 790,000 or so distinct CDR3 sequences, with 46% seen just once and around 18% held by the top ten. Specimen: blood. These receptors were obtained from an elderly man in good health.

In nucleotides, the CDR3 is TGTGCCAGCAGCCCAACCGTCGGAGCTTCCGAACAGTACTTC. Protein product: CASSPTVGASEQYF. The chain recombines TRBV7-7 with TRBJ2-7; no reliable D call. Per germline, CDR1 SSHAT and CDR2 FNYEAQ (reference sequence). Trimming took 5 bases from V and 10 from J, leaving 21 bases between them. This CDR3 contains 14 residues.

The CDR3 here is CASSGTSGSGADTQYF. The CDR3 region has the DNA TGTGCCAGCAGCGGGACTAGCGGGAGTGGTGCAGATACGCAGTATTTT. V gene TRBV25-1 combines with J gene TRBJ2-3, with 14 bases aligning to TRBD2. CDR3 length: 16 amino acids. J was trimmed by 4 bases and V by 6 bases; bases with no gene match: 6. Per germline, CDR1 MGHDK and CDR2 SYGVNS.

The chain's CDR3 is CASSVGLAGEGRNIQYF. The CDR3 nucleotides are TGTGCCAGCAGCGTAGGACTAGCGGGTGAAGGGAGGAACATTCAGTACTTC. The chain has TRBV9 and TRBJ2-4; 10 positions match TRBD2. Losses at the gene ends were 0 bases for V and 7 bases for J; bases not matched to a gene: 10. This CDR3 has 17 amino acids. Per germline, CDR1 SGDLS and CDR2 YYNGEE.

This clonotype was counted a few times. The J gene is TRBJ1-3, the V gene TRBV29-1; no definite D call. This CDR3 is 11 amino acids long. The germline gives CDR1 SQVTM, CDR2 ANQGSEA. The V end was cut by 3 bases, the J end by 4 bases, with 4 bases between. The CDR3 sequence is CSVEKGNTIYF. CDR3 in DNA: TGCAGCGTTGAGAAGGGAAACACCATATATTTT.

There are a few counts of this clonotype. The CDR3 DNA sequence: TGTGCCAGCAGTGAAAACAGTGCCCAGACGCCCCAGCATTTT. This encodes CASSENSAQTPQHF. The chain uses TRBV6-1 and TRBJ1-5; no clear D. CDR1 is MNHNS, CDR2 SASEGT, per germline. The V end was cut by 2 bases, the J end by 9 bases, with 14 bases between. The CDR3 totals 14 residues.

This clonotype turned up a few times. The chain combines TRBV24-1 with TRBJ2-3, with 10 nucleotides matching TRBD2. The CDR3 extends over 17 amino acids. Unmatched junction bases numbered 15, after V lost 5 bases and J lost 8 bases. Germline V lookup: CDR1 KGHDR, CDR2 SFDVKD. In nucleotides, the CDR3 is TGTGCCACCAGTGCCCGAGACCTAGCGGGAGTGGTTGGTACGCAGTATTTT. This translates into CATSARDLAGVVGTQYF.

This clonotype was seen ten or more times. A much bigger clone sits one base away, suggesting this may be a read error. The V and J genes are TRBV7-2 and TRBJ2-7, with D perhaps matching TRBD2 (6 bases). This CDR3 has 13 amino acids. Germline loops: CDR1 SGHTA, CDR2 FQGNSA. Trimming stripped 4 bases from V and 4 bases from J, with 11 bases between. CDR3 nucleotide sequence: TGTGCCAGCAGCTGCCTAGCGCGGTACGAGCAGTACTTC. As protein: CASSCLARYEQYF.

This clonotype was recorded many times. This rearrangement joins TRBV28 to TRBJ1-6, with 7 bases that match TRBD1. Germline V CDR1 and CDR2: MDHEN, SYDVKM. This CDR3 comprises 15 residues. The V gene end was trimmed by 9 bases and the J gene end by 4 bases; junction bases not matched to a gene: 9. The CDR3 loop reads CASATGPVYNSPLHF. CDR3 sequence (DNA): TGTGCCAGTGCGACAGGGCCCGTTTATAATTCACCCCTCCACTTT.

Concerning this clonotype: One base away lies a much larger clone, so this may be a sequencing read error. The genes are TRBV29-1 and TRBJ2-1, with 8 bases matching TRBD2. The trim removed 7 bases at V and 7 bases at J, leaving 9 bases unmatched. The germline gives CDR1 SQVTM, CDR2 ANQGSEA. The CDR3 sequence is 13 residues long. The CDR3 DNA reads TGCAGCGCTACAAGCGGGAGTCCGAATGAGCAGTTCTTC. Protein: CSATSGSPNEQFF.

Concerning this clonotype itself: Possible read error: a much larger clone is one base away. The rearrangement links TRBV20-1 to TRBJ1-5, with 7 nucleotides matching TRBD1. Germline V CDR1 and CDR2: DFQATT, SNEGSKA (reference sequence). J lost 7 bases, V lost 2 bases, and 8 bases had no gene match. The CDR3 is 14 residues long. CDR3 coding DNA: TGCAGTGCTAGACCCGGGACAGAGGCCCAGCCCCAGCATTTT. This encodes CSARPGTEAQPQHF.

This clonotype was detected a few times. The gene calls are TRBV20-1 and TRBJ2-1; the match to TRBD2 covers 11 bases. V shed 6 bases, J shed 5 bases, and the junction held 3 bases outside the gene matches. The CDR3 spans 13 residues. The germline gives CDR1 DFQATT, CDR2 SNEGSKA (reference sequence). CDR3 nucleotides: TGCAGTGCCGAGACTAGCGGGGACAATGAGCAGTTCTTC. Protein product: CSAETSGDNEQFF.

This chain connects TRBV20-1 to TRBJ2-5; D is possibly TRBD2 (5 bases). The V gene lost 6 bases and the J gene lost 11 bases, with 19 bases spanning the gap. The CDR3 sequence is 12 residues long. CDR1 and CDR2 from the germline V gene are DFQATT and SNEGSKA (reference sequence). The DNA for the CDR3 is TGCAGTGCCACAGCCGACCACGGGGAGCAGTACTTC. Amino acids: CSATADHGEQYF.

This clonotype has ten or more counts. This chain uses TRBV7-2 with TRBJ1-5; D is ambiguous. Germline values: CDR1 SGHTA, CDR2 FQGNSA. V was shortened by 6 bases and J by 0 bases, with 3 bases between the two germline ends. This CDR3 spans 12 amino acids. The DNA of the CDR3 is TGTGCCAGCAGAGATAGCAATCAGCCCCAGCATTTT. Encoded protein: CASRDSNQPQHF.

The chain couples TRBV12-3 or TRBV12-4 to TRBJ1-1; a possible D gene is TRBD1 (5 bases). CDR3 length: 14 residues. Trimming pared 3 bases from V and 5 bases from J, leaving 13 bases between. The CDR3 nucleotides read TGTGCCAGCAGTTTCCTAGAAAGGGGAACTGAAGCTTTCTTT. This encodes CASSFLERGTEAFF.

This clonotype was observed many times. The chain uses TRBV29-1 and TRBJ2-7, with 7 bases lining up with TRBD1. The CDR3 contains 13 residues. Germline trimming cut 6 bases from V and 0 bases from J; bases unmatched to any gene: 5. The germline gives CDR1 SQVTM, CDR2 ANQGSEA. In DNA form, the CDR3 reads TGCAGCGTGAAAGGGGACAGCTCCTACGAGCAGTACTTC. It specifies CSVKGDSSYEQYF.

The V and J genes are TRBV29-1 and TRBJ1-4; D is uncertain. The CDR3 covers 14 residues. Between the trimmed V and J ends, which lost 4 bases and 0 bases, there was a span of 9 bases. The germline V gene encodes CDR1 SQVTM and CDR2 ANQGSEA. CDR3 region: CSVAAGATNEKLFF. CDR3 nucleotide sequence: TGCAGCGTTGCTGCGGGAGCAACTAATGAAAAACTGTTTTTT.

This clonotype was observed a few times. The chain links TRBV10-3 to TRBJ1-5, with D unclear. Trimming cost V 2 bases and J 6 bases, with 11 bases left between them. Germline values: CDR1 ENHRY, CDR2 SYGVKD. The CDR3 sequence is 14 residues long. CDR3 nucleotide sequence: TGTGCCATCAGTGAGGGAGGGTCGACTCAGCCCCAGCATTTT. Residues: CAISEGGSTQPQHF.